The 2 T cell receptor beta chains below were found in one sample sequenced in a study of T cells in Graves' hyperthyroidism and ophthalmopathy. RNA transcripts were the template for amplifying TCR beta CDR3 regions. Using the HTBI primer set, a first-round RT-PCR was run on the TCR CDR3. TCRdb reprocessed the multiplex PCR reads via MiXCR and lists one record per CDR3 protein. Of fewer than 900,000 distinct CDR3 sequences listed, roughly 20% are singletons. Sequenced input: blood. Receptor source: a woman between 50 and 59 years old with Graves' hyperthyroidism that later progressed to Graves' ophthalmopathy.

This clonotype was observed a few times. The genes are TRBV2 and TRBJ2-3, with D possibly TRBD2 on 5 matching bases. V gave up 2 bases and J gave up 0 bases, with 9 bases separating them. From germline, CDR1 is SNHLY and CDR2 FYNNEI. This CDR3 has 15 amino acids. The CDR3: CASSETTSSTDTQYF. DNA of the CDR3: TGTGCCAGCAGTGAAACAACTAGTAGCACAGATACGCAGTATTTT.

The CDR3 loop reads CASSEQRAGNQPQHF. In DNA, the CDR3 is TGTGCCAGCAGTGAACAACGGGCCGGGAATCAGCCCCAGCATTTT. The chain combines TRBV2 with TRBJ1-5, with D uncertain. This CDR3 has 15 residues. V lost 2 bases and J lost 4, with 12 bases in between. Germline values: CDR1 SNHLY, CDR2 FYNNEI.